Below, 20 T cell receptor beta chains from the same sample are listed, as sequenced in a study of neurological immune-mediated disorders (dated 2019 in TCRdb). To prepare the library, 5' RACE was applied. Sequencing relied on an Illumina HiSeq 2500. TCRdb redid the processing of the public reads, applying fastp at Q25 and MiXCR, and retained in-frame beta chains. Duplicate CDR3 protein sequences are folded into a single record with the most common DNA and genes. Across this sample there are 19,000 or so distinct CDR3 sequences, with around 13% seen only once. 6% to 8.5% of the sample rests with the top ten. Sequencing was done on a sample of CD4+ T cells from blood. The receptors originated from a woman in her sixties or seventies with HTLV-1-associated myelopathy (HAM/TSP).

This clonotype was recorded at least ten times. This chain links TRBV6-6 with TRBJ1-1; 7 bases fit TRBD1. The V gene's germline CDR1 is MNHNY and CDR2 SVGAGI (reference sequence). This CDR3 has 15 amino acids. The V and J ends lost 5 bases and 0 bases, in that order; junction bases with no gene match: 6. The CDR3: CASSHKDRVNTEAFF. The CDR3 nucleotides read TGTGCCAGCAGTCACAAAGACAGGGTGAACACTGAAGCTTTCTTT.

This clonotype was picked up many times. The CDR3 region is CSASSAAKTQYF. For the CDR3, the DNA is TGCAGTGCTAGTTCCGCGGCCAAGACCCAGTACTTC. This chain connects TRBV20-1 to TRBJ2-5, with unresolved D. V gave up 3 bases and J gave up 6 bases, with 11 bases separating them. The CDR3 totals 12 residues. Germline assignment: CDR1 DFQATT and CDR2 SNEGSKA (reference sequence).

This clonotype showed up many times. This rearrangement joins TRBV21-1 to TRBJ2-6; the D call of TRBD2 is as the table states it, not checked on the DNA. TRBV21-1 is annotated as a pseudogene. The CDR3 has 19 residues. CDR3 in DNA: TGTGCCAGCAGCTGGCTAGCGGGGGCCCGCACCTCTGGGGCCAACGTCCTGACTTTC. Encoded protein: CASSWLAGARTSGANVLTF.

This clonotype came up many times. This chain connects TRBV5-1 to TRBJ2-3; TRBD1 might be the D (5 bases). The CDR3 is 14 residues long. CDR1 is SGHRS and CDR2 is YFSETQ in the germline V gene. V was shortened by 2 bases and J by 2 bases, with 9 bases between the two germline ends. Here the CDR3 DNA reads TGCGCCAGCAGCTTAACAGGTTTCACAGATACGCAGTATTTT. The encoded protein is CASSLTGFTDTQYF.

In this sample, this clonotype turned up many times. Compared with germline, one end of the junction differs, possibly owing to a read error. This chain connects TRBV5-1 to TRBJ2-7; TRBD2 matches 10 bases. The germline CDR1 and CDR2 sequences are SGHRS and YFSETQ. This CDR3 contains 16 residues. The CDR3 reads CANSPGGAGGPHEQYF. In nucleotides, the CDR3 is TGCGCCAACAGCCCAGGAGGAGCGGGGGGGCCCCACGAGCAGTACTTC.

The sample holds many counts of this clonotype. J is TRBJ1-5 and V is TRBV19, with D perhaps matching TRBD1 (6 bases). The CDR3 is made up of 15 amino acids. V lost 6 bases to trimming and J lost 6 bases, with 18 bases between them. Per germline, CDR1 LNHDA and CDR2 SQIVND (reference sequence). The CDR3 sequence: CASRNSVAGVQPQHF. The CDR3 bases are TGTGCCAGTAGGAACTCGGTGGCAGGGGTTCAGCCCCAGCATTTT.

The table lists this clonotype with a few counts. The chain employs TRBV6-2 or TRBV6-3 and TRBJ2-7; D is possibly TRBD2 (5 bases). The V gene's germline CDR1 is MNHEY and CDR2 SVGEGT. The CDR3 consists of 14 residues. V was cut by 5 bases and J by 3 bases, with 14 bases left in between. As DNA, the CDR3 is TGTGCCAGCAGTCAATCCGGGGTCTTCTACGAGCAGTACTTC. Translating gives CASSQSGVFYEQYF.

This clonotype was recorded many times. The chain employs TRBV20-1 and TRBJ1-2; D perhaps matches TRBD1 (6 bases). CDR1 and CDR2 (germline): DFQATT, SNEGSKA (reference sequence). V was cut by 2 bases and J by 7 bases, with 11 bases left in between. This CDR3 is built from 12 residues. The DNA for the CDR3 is TGCAGTGCTAGACAGGGGCTCGGTGGCTACACCTTC. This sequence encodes CSARQGLGGYTF.

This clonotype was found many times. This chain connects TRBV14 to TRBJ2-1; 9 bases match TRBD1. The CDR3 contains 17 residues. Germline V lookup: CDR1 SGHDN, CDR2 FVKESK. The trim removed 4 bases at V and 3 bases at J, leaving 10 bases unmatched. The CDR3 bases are TGTGCCAGCAGCCGTCGGACAGGGGCGGGATACTACAATGAGCAGTTCTTC. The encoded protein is CASSRRTGAGYYNEQFF. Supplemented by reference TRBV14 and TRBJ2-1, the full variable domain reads EAGVTQFPSHSVIEKGQTVTLRCDPISGHDNLYWYRRVMGKEIKFLLHFVKESKQDESGMPNNRFLAERTGGTYSTLKVQPAELEDSGVYFCASSRRTGAGYYNEQFFGPGTRLTVL.

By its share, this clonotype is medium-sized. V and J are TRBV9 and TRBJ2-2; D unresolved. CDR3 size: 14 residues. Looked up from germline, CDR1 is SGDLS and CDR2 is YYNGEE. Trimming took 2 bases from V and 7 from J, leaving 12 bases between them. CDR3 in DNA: TGTGCCAGCAGCGTGGATCCTTCGGGCGGGGAGCTGTTTTTT. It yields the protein CASSVDPSGGELFF. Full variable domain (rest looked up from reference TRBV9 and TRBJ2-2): DSGVTQTPKHLITATGQRVTLRCSPRSGDLSVYWYQQSLDQGLQFLIQYYNGEERAKGNILERFSAQQFPDLHSELNLSSLELGDSALYFCASSVDPSGGELFFGEGSRLTVL.

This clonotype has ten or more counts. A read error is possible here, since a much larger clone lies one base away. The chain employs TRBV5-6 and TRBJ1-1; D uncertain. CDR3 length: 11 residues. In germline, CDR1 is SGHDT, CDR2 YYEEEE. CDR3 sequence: CASSFVTETFF. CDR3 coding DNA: TGTGCCAGCAGCTTCGTCACTGAAACTTTCTTT.

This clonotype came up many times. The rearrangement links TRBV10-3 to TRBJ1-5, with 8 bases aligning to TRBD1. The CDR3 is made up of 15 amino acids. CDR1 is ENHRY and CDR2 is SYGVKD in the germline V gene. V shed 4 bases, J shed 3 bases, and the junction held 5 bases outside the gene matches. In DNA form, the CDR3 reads TGTGCCATCAGTGCCGCGACAGGGGACAATCAGCCCCAGCATTTT. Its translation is CAISAATGDNQPQHF.

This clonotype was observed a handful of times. CDR3 loop: CSASFTSGNEQYF. The DNA for the CDR3 is TGCAGTGCTAGCTTTACTAGCGGCAACGAGCAGTACTTC. The chain combines TRBV20-1 with TRBJ2-7, with 8 nucleotides matching TRBD2. From germline, CDR1 is DFQATT and CDR2 SNEGSKA (reference sequence). The ends lost 3 bases at V and 5 bases at J; junction bases unmatched: 6. The CDR3 spans 13 residues.

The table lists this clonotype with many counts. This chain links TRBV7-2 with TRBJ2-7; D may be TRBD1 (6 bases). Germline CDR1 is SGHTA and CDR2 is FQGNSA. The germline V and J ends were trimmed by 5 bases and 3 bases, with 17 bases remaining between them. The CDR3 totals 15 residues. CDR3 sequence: CASSKQGEVIYEQYF. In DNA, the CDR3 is TGTGCCAGCAGCAAACAGGGTGAGGTGATCTACGAGCAGTACTTC.

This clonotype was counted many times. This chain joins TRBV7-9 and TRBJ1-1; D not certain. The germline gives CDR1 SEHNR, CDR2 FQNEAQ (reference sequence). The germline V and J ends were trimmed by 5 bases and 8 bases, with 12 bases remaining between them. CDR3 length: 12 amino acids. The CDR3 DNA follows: TGTGCCAGCAGCCCCGGGCCGGGAGAAGCTTTCTTT. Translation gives CASSPGPGEAFF.

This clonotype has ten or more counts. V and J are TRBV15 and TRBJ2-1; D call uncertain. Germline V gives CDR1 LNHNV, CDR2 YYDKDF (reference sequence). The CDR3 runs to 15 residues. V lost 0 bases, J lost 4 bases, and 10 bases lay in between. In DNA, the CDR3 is TGTGCCACCAGCAGAGATTTTGGCAGATACAATGAGCAGTTCTTC. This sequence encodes CATSRDFGRYNEQFF. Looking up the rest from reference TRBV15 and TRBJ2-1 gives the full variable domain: DAMVIQNPRYQVTQFGKPVTLSCSQTLNHNVMYWYQQKSSQAPKLLFHYYDKDFNNEADTPDNFQSRRPNTSFCFLDIRSPGLGDTAMYLCATSRDFGRYNEQFFGPGTRLTVL.

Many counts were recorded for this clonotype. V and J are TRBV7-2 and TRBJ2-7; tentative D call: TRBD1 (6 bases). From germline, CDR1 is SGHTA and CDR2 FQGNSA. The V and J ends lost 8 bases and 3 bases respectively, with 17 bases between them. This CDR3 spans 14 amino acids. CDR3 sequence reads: CASLRDNSYYEQYF. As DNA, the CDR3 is TGTGCCAGCTTGAGGGACAACAGCTACTACGAGCAGTACTTC.

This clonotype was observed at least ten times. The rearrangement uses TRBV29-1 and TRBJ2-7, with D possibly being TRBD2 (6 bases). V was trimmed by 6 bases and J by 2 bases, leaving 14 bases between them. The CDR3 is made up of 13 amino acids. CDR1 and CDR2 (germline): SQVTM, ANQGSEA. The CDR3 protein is CSVTRDSAYEQYF. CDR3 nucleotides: TGCAGCGTAACCCGGGACTCAGCCTACGAGCAGTACTTC.

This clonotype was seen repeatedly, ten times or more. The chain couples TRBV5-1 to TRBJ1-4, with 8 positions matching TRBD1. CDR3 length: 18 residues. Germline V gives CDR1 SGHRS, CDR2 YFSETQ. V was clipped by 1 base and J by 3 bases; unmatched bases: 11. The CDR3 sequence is CASSLRTGNRRSNEKLFF. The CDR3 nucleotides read TGCGCCAGCAGCTTGAGGACAGGGAATCGGCGGTCTAATGAAAAACTGTTTTTT.

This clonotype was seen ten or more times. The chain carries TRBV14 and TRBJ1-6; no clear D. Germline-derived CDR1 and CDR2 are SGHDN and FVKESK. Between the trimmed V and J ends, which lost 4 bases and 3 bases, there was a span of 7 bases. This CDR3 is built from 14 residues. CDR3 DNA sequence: TGTGCCAGCAGCCGAACAGACTATAATTCACCCCTCCACTTT. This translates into CASSRTDYNSPLHF. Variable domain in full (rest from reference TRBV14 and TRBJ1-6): EAGVTQFPSHSVIEKGQTVTLRCDPISGHDNLYWYRRVMGKEIKFLLHFVKESKQDESGMPNNRFLAERTGGTYSTLKVQPAELEDSGVYFCASSRTDYNSPLHFGNGTRLTVT.